This T cell receptor (beta chain) was sequenced during a study of CD8+CD57+ T cells in acquired aplastic anemia. For the study at large: Yields of DNA that came from sorted CD4+ and CD8+ cells averaged roughly 3.2 ug. Researchers reported that healthy donors averaged about 9.8 million reads for CD4+ cells. Study findings and constraints: The study identified roughly 29 CD8+ CDR3 sequences shared by patients and controls. Controls did not differ significantly from patients in CD8+ Simpson's diversity.

Profiling that covered TCR beta VDJ and CDR3 relied on genomic DNA as its template. TCRdb recomputed calls from the reads with MiXCR, one row per CDR3 protein. The sample lists some 180,000 distinct CDR3 sequences; 35% to 50% were seen once. On this clonotype itself: Its antigen is not known.

The V end was cut by 3 bases, the J end by 4 bases, with 14 bases between. Germline V gene lookup returns CDR1 LNHDA and CDR2 SQIVND (reference sequence). This CDR3 has 15 amino acids. Specimen: sorted CD4+, CD8+, or CD8+CD57+ T cells (not recorded which) from PBMCs. The receptor was derived from a human donor in good health. The J gene is TRBJ2-3, the V gene TRBV19; D may be TRBD1 (6 bases). The CDR3 coding sequence is TGTGCCAGTAGTATCCCTGGGGGCAGGGCAGATACGCAGTATTTT. Translation: CASSIPGGRADTQYF.